Below, one TCR beta chain is given with its context. Study processing details: The authors estimated nucleated cell counts from reference gene primer amplification. Some clones are missing from TCRdb's copy, which holds only in-frame ones; the method was immunoSEQ multiplex PCR. The DNA was the basis for D and trimming; V, J and clone size are from that table. The data contain 200,000 to 250,000 clones, 90% of them singletons. Germline lookup yields CDR1 SGHRS and CDR2 YFSETQ. J gave up 7 bases and V 7 bases, and 14 bases lay outside the gene matches. This CDR3 has 16 residues. The entry originates in a study of blood T cell repertoires in COVID-19. During the 2 weeks before they entered the study, exposed participants had met someone with a PCR-confirmed or clinician-diagnosed COVID-19 case.

The V and J genes are TRBV5-1 and TRBJ1-2; 12 nucleotides match TRBD1. This TCR derives from a man aged 25 to 40 who had been exposed to COVID-19. The sample comprised PBMCs or T cells enriched from blood (not recorded which). DNA for the CDR3: TGCGCCAGCTACGAGCCGGGACAGGGGGCGTTAGGTGGCTACACCTTC. It encodes CASYEPGQGALGGYTF. The variable domain in full, completed from reference TRBV5-1 and TRBJ1-2, reads KAGVTQTPRYLIKTRGQQVTLSCSPISGHRSVSWYQQTPGQGLQFLFEYFSETQRNKGNFPGRFSGRQFSNSRSEMNVSTLELGDSALYLCASYEPGQGALGGYTFGSGTRLTVV.